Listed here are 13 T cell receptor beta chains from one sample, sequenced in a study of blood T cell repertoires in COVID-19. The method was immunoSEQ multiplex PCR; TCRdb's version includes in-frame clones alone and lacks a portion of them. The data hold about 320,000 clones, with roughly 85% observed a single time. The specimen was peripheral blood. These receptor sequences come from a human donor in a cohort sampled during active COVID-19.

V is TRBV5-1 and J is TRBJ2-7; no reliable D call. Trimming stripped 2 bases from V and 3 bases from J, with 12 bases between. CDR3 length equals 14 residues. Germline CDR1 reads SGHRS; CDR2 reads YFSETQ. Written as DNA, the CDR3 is TGCGCCAGCAGCTTCGACACTTTCTTCTACGAGCAGTACTTC. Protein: CASSFDTFFYEQYF.

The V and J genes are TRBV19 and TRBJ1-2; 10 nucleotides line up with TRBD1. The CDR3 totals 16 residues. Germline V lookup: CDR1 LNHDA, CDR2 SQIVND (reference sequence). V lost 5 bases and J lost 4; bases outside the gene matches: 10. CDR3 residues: CASSPAPGQGSYGYTF. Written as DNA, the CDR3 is TGTGCCAGTAGTCCAGCCCCGGGACAGGGGAGCTATGGCTACACCTTC.

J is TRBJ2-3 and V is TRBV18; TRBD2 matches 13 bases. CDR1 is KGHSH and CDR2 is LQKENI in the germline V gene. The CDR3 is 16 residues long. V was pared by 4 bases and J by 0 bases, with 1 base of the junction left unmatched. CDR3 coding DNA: TGTGCCAGCTCACGGGGACTAGCGGGGAGCACAGATACGCAGTATTTT. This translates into CASSRGLAGSTDTQYF. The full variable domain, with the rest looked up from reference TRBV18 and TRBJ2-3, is NAGVMQNPRHLVRRRGQEARLRCSPMKGHSHVYWYRQLPEEGLKFMVYLQKENIIDESGMPKERFSAEFPKEGPSILRIQQVVRGDSAAYFCASSRGLAGSTDTQYFGPGTRLTVL.

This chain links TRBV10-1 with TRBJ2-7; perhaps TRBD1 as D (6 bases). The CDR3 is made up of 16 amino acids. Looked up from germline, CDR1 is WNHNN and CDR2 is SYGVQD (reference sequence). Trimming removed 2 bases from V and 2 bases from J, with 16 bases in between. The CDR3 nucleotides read TGCGCCAGCAGTGAGAGACAGGAACTACACACCTACGAGCAGTACTTC. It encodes CASSERQELHTYEQYF.

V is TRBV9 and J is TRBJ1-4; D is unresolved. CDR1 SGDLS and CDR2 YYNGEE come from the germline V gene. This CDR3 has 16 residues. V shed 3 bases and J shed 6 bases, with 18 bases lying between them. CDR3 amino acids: CASSAPSGTADEKLFF. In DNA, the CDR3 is TGTGCCAGCAGCGCCCCCTCTGGAACAGCCGATGAAAAACTGTTTTTT.

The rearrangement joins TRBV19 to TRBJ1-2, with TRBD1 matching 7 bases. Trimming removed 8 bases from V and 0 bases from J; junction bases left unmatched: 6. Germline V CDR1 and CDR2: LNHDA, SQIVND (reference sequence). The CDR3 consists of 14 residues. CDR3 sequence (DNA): TGTGCCAGTCACAGGGGTAGAGCTAACTATGGCTACACCTTC. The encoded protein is CASHRGRANYGYTF.

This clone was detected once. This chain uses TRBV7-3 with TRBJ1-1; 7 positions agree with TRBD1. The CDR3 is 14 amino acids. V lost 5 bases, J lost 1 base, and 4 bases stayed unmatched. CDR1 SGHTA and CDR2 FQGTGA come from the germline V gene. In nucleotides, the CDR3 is TGTGCCAGCAGCCGACAGGGTGGGAACACTGAAGCTTTCTTT. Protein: CASSRQGGNTEAFF.

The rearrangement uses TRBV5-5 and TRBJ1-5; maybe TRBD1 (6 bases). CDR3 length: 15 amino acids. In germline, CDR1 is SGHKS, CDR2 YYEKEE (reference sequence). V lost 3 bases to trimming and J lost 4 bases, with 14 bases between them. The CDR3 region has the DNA TGTGCCAGCAGCTCGGATGGACAGTATAATCAGCCCCAGCATTTT. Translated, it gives CASSSDGQYNQPQHF.

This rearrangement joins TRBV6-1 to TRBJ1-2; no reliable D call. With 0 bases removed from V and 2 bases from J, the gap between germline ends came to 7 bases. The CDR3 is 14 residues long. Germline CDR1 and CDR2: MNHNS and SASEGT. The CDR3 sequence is CASSEAGGNYGYTF. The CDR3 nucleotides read TGTGCCAGCAGTGAAGCGGGAGGGAACTATGGCTACACCTTC.

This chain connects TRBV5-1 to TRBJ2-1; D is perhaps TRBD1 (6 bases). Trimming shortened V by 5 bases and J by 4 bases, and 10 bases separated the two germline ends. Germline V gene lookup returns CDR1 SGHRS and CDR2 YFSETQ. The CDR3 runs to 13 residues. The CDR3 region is CASRTGQYNEQFF. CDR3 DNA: TGCGCCAGCAGAACTGGACAGTACAATGAGCAGTTCTTC.

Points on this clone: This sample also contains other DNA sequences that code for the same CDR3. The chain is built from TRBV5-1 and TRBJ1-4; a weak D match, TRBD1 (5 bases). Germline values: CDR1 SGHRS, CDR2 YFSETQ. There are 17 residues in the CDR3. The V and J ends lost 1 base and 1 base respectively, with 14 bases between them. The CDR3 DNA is TGCGCCAGCAGCTTGCGTCGGGGGGAAGGAACTAATGAAAAACTGTTTTTT. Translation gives CASSLRRGEGTNEKLFF.

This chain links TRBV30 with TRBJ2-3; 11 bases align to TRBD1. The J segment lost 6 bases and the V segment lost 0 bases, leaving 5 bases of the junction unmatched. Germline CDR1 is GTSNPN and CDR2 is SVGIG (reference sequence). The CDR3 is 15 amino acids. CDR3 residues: CAWSVLGQGVDTQYF. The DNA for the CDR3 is TGTGCCTGGAGTGTACTGGGACAGGGGGTGGATACGCAGTATTTT. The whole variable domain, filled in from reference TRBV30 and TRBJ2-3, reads SQTIHQWPATLVQPVGSPLSLECTVEGTSNPNLYWYRQAAGRGLQLLFYSVGIGQISSEVPQNLSASRPQDRQFILSSKKLLLSDSGFYLCAWSVLGQGVDTQYFGPGTRLTVL.

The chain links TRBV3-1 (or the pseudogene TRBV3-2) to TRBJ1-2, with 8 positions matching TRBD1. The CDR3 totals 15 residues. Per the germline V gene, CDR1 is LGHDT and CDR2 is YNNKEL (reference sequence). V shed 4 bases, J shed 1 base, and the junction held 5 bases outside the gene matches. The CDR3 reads CASSPRDRYNYGYTF. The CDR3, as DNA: TGTGCCAGCAGCCCCCGGGACAGGTATAACTATGGCTACACCTTC.